This TCR beta chain was identified during a study of T cell changes during pregnancy in multiple sclerosis. Germline assignment: CDR1 SGHDT and CDR2 YYEEEE. The V and J ends lost 4 bases and 0 bases respectively, with 7 bases between them. The CDR3 extends over 13 amino acids. The repertoire was sequenced with immunoSEQ multiplex PCR; TCRdb's copy has only in-frame clones and lacks some. The sample records about 52,000 clones, 92% being singletons. The genes are TRBV5-6 and TRBJ1-1; D not resolved. This receptor was identified in a female donor with multiple sclerosis, enrolled in a pregnancy study. Material: CD4+ T cells from peripheral blood mononuclear cells, obtained in the third trimester of pregnancy. CDR3 in DNA: TGTGCCAGCAGCCCATCAATGAACACTGAAGCTTTCTTT. It encodes CASSPSMNTEAFF.